The sequence of this T cell receptor beta chain was determined in a study of blood T cells in healthy people across ages. General study results and limits: PBMCs that were unsorted prevented a conclusive naive versus antigen-experienced comparison. Donor CMV status was unknown, possibly confounding expanded clonotype changes.

This clonotype was seen more than once but under ten times. Its matching antigen is unknown. The length of the CDR3 is 11 residues. The germline CDR1 and CDR2 sequences are MNHNS and SASEGT. Trimming removed 3 bases at V and 12 bases at J, with 11 bases between. Total RNA was isolated from each sample in quantities of at least 6 micrograms. The authors ran a second PCR of 7 to 11 cycles using a sample-barcoded 5' primer and a J-beta primer mix. TCRdb analysed the 5' RACE reads with MiXCR anew, one entry per CDR3 protein. The data show almost 800,000 distinct CDR3 sequences, roughly 64% seen once. V usage is TRBV6-1 and J usage is TRBJ1-2; a weak D match, TRBD1 (5 bases). Source material: blood. The sequence was obtained from a man aged 30 to 39 in good health. As DNA, the CDR3 is TGTGCCAGCAGTGACCCTTCGGGGGACACCTTC. Translation: CASSDPSGDTF.